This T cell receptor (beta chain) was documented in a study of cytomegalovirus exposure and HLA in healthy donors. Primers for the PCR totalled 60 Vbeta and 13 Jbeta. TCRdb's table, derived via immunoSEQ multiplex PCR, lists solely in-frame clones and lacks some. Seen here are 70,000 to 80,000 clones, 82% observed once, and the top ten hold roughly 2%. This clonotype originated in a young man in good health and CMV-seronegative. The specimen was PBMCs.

The CDR3 loop is CASSISGGYNEQFF. The CDR3, as DNA: TGTGCCAGCTCCATTAGCGGGGGGTACAATGAGCAGTTCTTC. This chain links TRBV18 with TRBJ2-1; TRBD2 agrees at 10 bases. Looked up from germline, CDR1 is KGHSH and CDR2 is LQKENI. V lost 6 bases, J lost 4 bases, and 3 bases stayed unmatched. CDR3 length equals 14 residues.